This TCR beta chain appears in the sequencing data of a study of T cell repertoires in cytomegalovirus infection. The study's findings and limits: Cumulative frequency of public TCR beta families picked out carriers of CMV plus the relevant HLA.

The CDR3 extends over 20 amino acids. V lost 3 bases to trimming and J lost 0 bases; unmatched junction nucleotides: 11. Germline lookup yields CDR1 KGHDR and CDR2 SFDVKD. This clonotype was counted between two and nine times. As yet, its antigen is unknown. TCRdb fed the reads into MiXCR, producing one record per CDR3 protein. The sample shows around 300,000 distinct CDR3 sequences, 22% of them seen only once. The sample consisted of cultured PBMCs, taken from culture after CMV antigen stimulation. This receptor was identified in a human donor in good health (CMV status not recorded). Some clones in this sample may be carry-over from other donors' samples. The rearrangement uses TRBV24-1 and TRBJ2-1, with 12 bases fitting TRBD2. The CDR3 here is CATSDPKTSGRKSSYNEQFF. The CDR3 DNA sequence: TGTGCCACCAGTGATCCGAAGACTAGCGGGAGAAAAAGCTCCTACAATGAGCAGTTCTTC.